A selection of T cell receptor beta chains follows, all from one sample in a study of cytomegalovirus exposure and HLA in healthy donors. Data came from immunoSEQ multiplex PCR; TCRdb stores just in-frame clones and leaves some out. The sample holds about 160,000 clones, about 72% seen once. Sequenced input: PBMCs. These receptors all stem from a man in his sixties in good health and CMV-seronegative. The CDR3 runs from the conserved cysteine through the conserved F or W. A D gene is named only where the DNA matches it firmly.

V gene	CDR3 length	J gene	D gene	CDR3 protein
TRBV4-1	17	TRBJ2-7	TRBD1	CASSQVLVQGQGYEQYF
TRBV6-5	13	TRBJ1-1	.	CASSEDSGTEAFF
TRBV9	14	.	.	CASSPGVSQYEQYF
TRBV10-1	15	TRBJ2-2	.	CASSGQVRGTGELFF
TRBV21-1	14	TRBJ2-3	.	CFWRGGIPADTQYF
TRBV11-3	14	TRBJ2-3	.	CASSPPERPDTQYF
TRBV7-8	12	TRBJ2-5	TRBD1	CASRDSQETQYF
TRBV2	16	TRBJ1-1	.	CASSDKSPPVVAEAFF
TRBV18	16	TRBJ2-6	.	CASSPFSSSGANVLTF
TRBV7-2	17	TRBJ2-2	.	CASSLALWRPEGGELFF